The rows below give T cell receptor beta chains drawn from one sample of a study of shared clonotypes between healthy human individuals. The table came from immunoSEQ multiplex PCR; TCRdb's copy has only in-frame clones and leaves some out. The table has roughly 640,000 clones, more than 95% seen once. The sample taken for sequencing was naive CD4+ T cells sorted from blood. These receptors all come from a woman aged 25 to 45 in good health. The CDR3 runs from the conserved cysteine through the conserved F or W. A D gene is named only where the DNA matches it firmly. The size of a clone is reported for some rows only, either as once, few or many, or as a class for expanded clones.

NA,once,TRBV27,TRBJ2-7,TGTGCCAGCAGTGCCATTTACGAGCAGTACTTC,CASSAIYEQYF
TRBD2,NA,TRBV9,TRBJ2-1,TGTGCCAGCAGCTCGACCGGGACTAGCGTAAACAATGAGCAGTTCTTC,CASSSTGTSVNNEQFF
NA,once,TRBV27,TRBJ2-1,TGTGCCAGCAGTTTGATCGGGGGCTCCTACAATGAGCAGTTCTTC,CASSLIGGSYNEQFF
NA,NA,TRBV28,TRBJ2-3,TGTGCCGTTTCCGGGACTTTAGCCACAGATACGCAGTATTTT,CAVSGTLATDTQYF
TRBD1,NA,TRBV10-1,TRBJ2-3,TGCGCCAGCAGTGAGACAGGGGGCCAGGATACGCAGTATTTT,CASSETGGQDTQYF
TRBD2,NA,TRBV2,TRBJ2-7,TGTGCCAGCAGTGAATTTGATAGCGGGAGGCCTTATCGTTTC,CASSEFDSGRPYRF
TRBD1,NA,TRBV28,TRBJ1-5,TGTGCCAGCAGTTTATCGACAGGGGCCCAGCCCCAGCATTTT,CASSLSTGAQPQHF
NA,once,TRBV5-4,TRBJ2-2,TGTGCCAGCAGCTTGGGGAGGGCGGACACCGGGGAGCTGTTTTTT,CASSLGRADTGELFF
NA,NA,TRBV5-1,TRBJ2-3,TGCGCCAGCAGCTTTGGTAATGGACCCTCGGATACGCAGTATTTT,CASSFGNGPSDTQYF
NA,NA,TRBV6-5,TRBJ2-1,TGTGCCAGCAGTTACGGGACTCACGCGGGCAATGAGCAGTTCTTC,CASSYGTHAGNEQFF
NA,NA,TRBV9,TRBJ1-2,TGTGCCAGCAGTTTAGGAAACTATGGCTACACCTTC,CASSLGNYGYTF
NA,once,TRBV21-1,TRBJ2-6,TGTGCCAGCAGTAAGGGTGTACAACAAAGTCGGGCCAACGTCCTGACTTTC,CASSKGVQQSRANVLTF
TRBD1,NA,TRBV9,TRBJ1-1,TGTGCCAGCAGCGTTCGACAGGGGATGGGCCCGTCTGAAGCTTTCTTT,CASSVRQGMGPSEAFF
NA,NA,TRBV11-2,TRBJ2-2,TGTGCCAGCAGATTCGGTCGGGAGAACACCGGGGAGCTGTTTTTT,CASRFGRENTGELFF
NA,NA,TRBV28,TRBJ1-2,TGTGCCAGCAGTTGGGGCAGACTCTATGGCTACACCTTC,CASSWGRLYGYTF
NA,NA,TRBV5-1,TRBJ2-4,TGCGCCAGCAGCTTGGGTGCGGCAGCCAAAAACATTCAGTACTTC,CASSLGAAAKNIQYF
NA,once,TRBV7-7,TRBJ2-1,TGTGCCAGCAGCTTAGCCCTGGATCATGAGCAGTTCTTC,CASSLALDHEQFF
NA,NA,TRBV6-6,TRBJ2-2,TGTGCCAGCAGTTTGGGTCAGGGGCGCACCGGGGAGCTGTTTTTT,CASSLGQGRTGELFF
TRBD2,NA,TRBV4-2,TRBJ2-1,TGTGCCAGCAGCCAAGAAACTCGGCAGGGGCGAATAGCGGGACTTTACAATGAGCAGTTCTTC,CASSQETRQGRIAGLYNEQFF
NA,NA,TRBV5-4,TRBJ2-1,TGTGCCAGCAGCTTGGCCGGTAACTCCTACAATGAGCAGTTCTTC,CASSLAGNSYNEQFF
NA,once,TRBV6-5,TRBJ1-2,TGTGCCAGCAGTTACAGGGACGGTGGCTACACCTTC,CASSYRDGGYTF
NA,NA,TRBV19,TRBJ1-2,TGTGCCAGTAGTATGCTGCTCTATGGCTACACCTTC,CASSMLLYGYTF
TRBD1,NA,TRBV28,TRBJ1-2,TGTGCCAGCATCGAAACAGGGGGGAGGGACTATGGCTACACCTTC,CASIETGGRDYGYTF
TRBD2,NA,TRBV6-5,TRBJ2-3,TGTGCCAGCAGCTTAGCGGGAGAACCGACAGATACGCAGTATTTT,CASSLAGEPTDTQYF
NA,NA,TRBV7-9,TRBJ2-5,TGTGCCAGCAGCCCCCCTTTAGAGACCCAGTACTTC,CASSPPLETQYF
NA,NA,TRBV5-6,TRBJ1-2,TGTGCCAGCAGCTTGGCAGGGGTGGGCTATGGCTACACCTTC,CASSLAGVGYGYTF
TRBD1,NA,TRBV4-1,TRBJ1-3,TGCGCCAGCAGCCAGAGGGGGCTATCTGGAAACACCATATATTTT,CASSQRGLSGNTIYF
TRBD1,NA,TRBV10-3,TRBJ2-5,TGTGCCATCAGTGAGTTTCCGGGACAGGGTGGGCCCAAAGAGACCCAGTACTTC,CAISEFPGQGGPKETQYF
NA,NA,TRBV5-1,TRBJ1-1,TGCGCCAGCAGCTTGAAATTGGAGGACGAAGCTTTCTTT,CASSLKLEDEAFF
NA,NA,TRBV9,TRBJ1-3,TGTGCCAGCAGCCCGGACAGCGGTAGAAACACCATATATTTT,CASSPDSGRNTIYF
NA,NA,TRBV28,TRBJ2-7,TGTGCCAGCAGTTCGGACGGTAGCTCCTACGAGCAGTACTTC,CASSSDGSSYEQYF
NA,NA,TRBV5-6,TRBJ1-2,TGTGCCAGCAGCGTGAACTATGGCTACACCTTC,CASSVNYGYTF
NA,NA,TRBV15,TRBJ2-6,TGTGCCACCAGCAGACCCTCGAGTAGCTCTGGGGCCAACGTCCTGACTTTC,CATSRPSSSSGANVLTF
NA,NA,TRBV19,TRBJ1-5,TGTGCCAGTAGTTGGCAAATAAATCAGCCCCAGCATTTT,CASSWQINQPQHF
TRBD1,NA,TRBV15,TRBJ2-4,TGTGCCACCAGCAGGAGGACAGGGGGGACGGACATTCAGTACTTC,CATSRRTGGTDIQYF
TRBD2,once,TRBV5-1,TRBJ2-3,TGCGCCAGCAGCAGTGTAGCGGGAGCTAGCACAGATACGCAGTATTTT,CASSSVAGASTDTQYF
NA,NA,TRBV27,TRBJ2-2,TGTGCCAGCAGTTTATCTCTTGGCGCGAACACCGGGGAGCTGTTTTTT,CASSLSLGANTGELFF
NA,NA,TRBV28,TRBJ2-6,TGTGCCAGCCAATTACAGTTCTCTGGGGCCAACGTCCTGACTTTC,CASQLQFSGANVLTF
TRBD1,NA,TRBV4-1,TRBJ1-2,TGCGCCAGCAGCCAAGAGGGCAGGGGGCAGATCTATGGCTACACCTTC,CASSQEGRGQIYGYTF
NA,NA,TRBV10-2,TRBJ2-3,TGCGCCAGCAGTGAGTCGAAAGATACGCAGTATTTT,CASSESKDTQYF